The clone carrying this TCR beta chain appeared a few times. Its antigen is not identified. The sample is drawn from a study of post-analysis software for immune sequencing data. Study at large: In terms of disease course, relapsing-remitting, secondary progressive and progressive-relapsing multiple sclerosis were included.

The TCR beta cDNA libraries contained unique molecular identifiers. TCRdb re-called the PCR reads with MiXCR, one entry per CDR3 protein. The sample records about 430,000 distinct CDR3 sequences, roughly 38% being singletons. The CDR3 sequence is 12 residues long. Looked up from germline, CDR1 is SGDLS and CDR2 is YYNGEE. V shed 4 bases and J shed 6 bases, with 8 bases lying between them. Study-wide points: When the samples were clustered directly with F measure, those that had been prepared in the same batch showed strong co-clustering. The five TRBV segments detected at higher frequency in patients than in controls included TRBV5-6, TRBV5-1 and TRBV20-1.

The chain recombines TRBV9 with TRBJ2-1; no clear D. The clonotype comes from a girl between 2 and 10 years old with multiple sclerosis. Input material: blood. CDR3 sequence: CASSLNSNEQFF. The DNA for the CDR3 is TGTGCCAGCAGCCTTAACTCCAATGAGCAGTTCTTC.